The 17 T cell receptor beta chains in this list originate from one sample, sequenced in a study of control samples from healthy donors and cancer patients. Using immunoSEQ multiplex PCR, the repertoire was profiled, and TCRdb retains in-frame clones only, with some absent. This sample carries under 70,000 clones, approximately 90% of them seen once, and the ten largest clones take more than 0.95%. Material: PBMCs. The receptors were sampled from a woman aged 50 to 60 with colorectal cancer.

The V and J genes are TRBV6-5 and TRBJ1-2; a weak D match, TRBD1 (6 bases). Trimming shortened V by 4 bases and J by 7 bases, and 13 bases separated the two germline ends. Germline loops: CDR1 MNHEY, CDR2 SVGAGI. The CDR3 runs to 13 residues. DNA for the CDR3: TGTGCCAGCAGTTTGGAAGGGGGACTTGGCTACACCTTC. It codes for CASSLEGGLGYTF.

This clone appeared a single time. The CDR3 bases are TGCAGCGTTCGGACAGGGGGCACGAATGAGCAGTTCTTC. It yields the protein CSVRTGGTNEQFF. The gene calls are TRBV29-1 and TRBJ2-1, with TRBD1 matching 11 bases. Per the germline V gene, CDR1 is SQVTM and CDR2 is ANQGSEA. After removal of 5 bases from V and 7 bases from J, the junction contained 4 bases not matched to a gene. The CDR3 length is 13 residues.

The chain has TRBV4-1 and TRBJ2-2; perhaps TRBD1 as D (6 bases). V was shortened by 1 base and J by 3 bases, with 15 bases between the two germline ends. The CDR3 has 17 amino acids. Germline V CDR1 and CDR2: MGHRA, YSYEKL. The CDR3 here is CASSQVPRQGYTGELFF. The CDR3 nucleotides read TGCGCCAGCAGCCAAGTGCCCCGCCAGGGGTACACCGGGGAGCTGTTTTTT.

This sequence joins TRBV19 and TRBJ2-6; the D is unclear. V lost 6 bases to trimming and J lost 0 bases, with 12 bases between them. The CDR3 totals 16 residues. Germline-derived CDR1 and CDR2 are LNHDA and SQIVND (reference sequence). The CDR3 protein is CASRPRRYSGANVLTF. The CDR3 DNA reads as TGTGCCAGTAGACCGAGGCGGTACTCTGGGGCCAACGTCCTGACTTTC. Full variable domain (remainder filled in from reference TRBV19 and TRBJ2-6): DGGITQSPKYLFRKEGQNVTLSCEQNLNHDAMYWYRQDPGQGLRLIYYSQIVNDFQKGDIAEGYSVSREKKESFPLTVTSAQKNPTAFYLCASRPRRYSGANVLTFGAGSRLTVL.

The chain links TRBV27 to TRBJ1-4; 8 positions match TRBD1. Per germline, CDR1 MNHEY and CDR2 SMNVEV (reference sequence). V shed 5 bases and J 5 bases; nucleotides not matched to a gene: 13. The CDR3 has 17 amino acids. The CDR3 spells CASSATGAGGENEKLFF. The CDR3 DNA reads as TGTGCCAGCAGTGCGACAGGGGCTGGGGGAGAAAATGAAAAACTGTTTTTT.

The chain combines TRBV2 with TRBJ1-2; TRBD1 is a possible D gene (5 bases). The CDR3 loop spans 14 amino acids. CDR1 is SNHLY, CDR2 FYNNEI, per germline. Trimming took 6 bases from V and 11 from J, leaving 22 bases between them. For the CDR3, the DNA is TGTGCCAGCAGGGGTGGAGACAGCGACACGGATTACACCTTC. As protein: CASRGGDSDTDYTF.

The genes are TRBV3-1 (or the pseudogene TRBV3-2) and TRBJ1-2, with D unclear. The germline CDR1 and CDR2 sequences are LGHDT and YNNKEL (reference sequence). This CDR3 contains 12 residues. V was clipped by 3 bases and J by 2 bases, with 4 bases between them. Here the CDR3 reads CASSHRNYGYTF. The CDR3 DNA reads as TGTGCCAGCAGCCATCGAAACTATGGCTACACCTTC.

The V and J genes are TRBV4-2 and TRBJ1-2, with TRBD1 as a possible D gene (6 bases). The CDR3 has 14 residues. V was pared by 4 bases and J by 7 bases, with 16 bases between. CDR1 and CDR2 (germline): LGHNA, YNFKEQ. CDR3 bases: TGTGCCAGCAGCCGAAACAGGGATGTACGTGGCTACACCTTC. As protein: CASSRNRDVRGYTF.

V gene TRBV4-1 combines with J gene TRBJ1-2; 8 nucleotides align to TRBD1. Germline V lookup: CDR1 MGHRA, CDR2 YSYEKL. The length of the CDR3 is 17 residues. The trim removed 1 base at V and 14 bases at J, leaving 21 bases unmatched. CDR3 protein: CASSQAVLRRQGAQQTF. The CDR3 DNA follows: TGCGCCAGCAGCCAAGCAGTGTTGCGAAGGCAGGGGGCCCAGCAGACCTTC.

A remark on this clone: This CDR3 is missing its conserved last phenylalanine or tryptophan, likely due to a read error. This sequence joins TRBV2 and TRBJ1-1, with D maybe TRBD1 (5 bases). The germline gives CDR1 SNHLY, CDR2 FYNNEI. The CDR3 loop spans 13 amino acids. V was cut by 6 bases and J by 1 base, with 9 bases left in between. Here the CDR3 DNA reads TGTGCCAGCAGGGGACTCCGGAACACTGAAGCTTTCCTT. This gives the protein CASRGLRNTEAFL.

This sequence joins TRBV19 and TRBJ2-1, with 9 bases matching TRBD2. The germline V gene has CDR1 LNHDA and CDR2 SQIVND (reference sequence). J gave up 0 bases and V 6 bases, and 6 bases lay outside the gene matches. This CDR3 has 16 amino acids. CDR3 in amino acids: CASRLSGGSSYNEQFF. The CDR3 DNA sequence: TGTGCCAGTAGACTTAGCGGGGGTAGCTCCTACAATGAGCAGTTCTTC.

This sequence joins TRBV3-1 (or the pseudogene TRBV3-2) and TRBJ2-2; 10 nucleotides line up with TRBD1. V lost 2 bases, J lost 3 bases, and 12 bases stayed unmatched. Looked up from germline, CDR1 is LGHDT and CDR2 is YNNKEL (reference sequence). The CDR3 has 19 residues. CDR3 region: CASSQTGQGSWMDTGELFF. The CDR3 DNA reads TGTGCCAGCAGCCAAACGGGACAGGGGAGTTGGATGGACACCGGGGAGCTGTTTTTT.

The chain employs TRBV19 and TRBJ1-5, with D uncertain. Deletions cut 10 bases from V and 9 bases from J, with 16 bases between. Germline CDR1 and CDR2: LNHDA and SQIVND (reference sequence). The CDR3 has 12 amino acids. CDR3 in amino acids: CATKDGSMPQHF. In DNA, the CDR3 is TGTGCCACCAAGGACGGGTCGATGCCCCAGCATTTT.

V usage is TRBV5-1 and J usage is TRBJ2-1, with a possible D match to TRBD2 (5 bases). The CDR3 consists of 16 residues. V dropped 4 bases and J dropped 7 bases, with 21 bases sitting between them. Germline CDR1 is SGHRS and CDR2 is YFSETQ. The DNA of the CDR3 is TGCGCCAGCAGCCGAGGGCGCGGACCCCTTCTTAATGAGCAGTTCTTC. Residues: CASSRGRGPLLNEQFF.

The chain carries TRBV7-8 and TRBJ2-7; 8 nucleotides align to TRBD1. V was clipped by 4 bases and J by 9 bases; unmatched bases: 8. CDR1 is SGHVS, CDR2 FQNEAQ, per germline. The CDR3 spans 13 residues. The CDR3 DNA is TGTGCCAGCAGCTGGACAGGGCGAGGAGGGCAGTACTTC. Protein: CASSWTGRGGQYF. The full variable domain, in which reference TRBV7-8 and TRBJ2-7 provide the parts outside the CDR3, is GAGVSQSPRYKVAKRGQDVALRCDPISGHVSLFWYQQALGQGPEFLTYFQNEAQLDKSGLPSDRFFAERPEGSVSTLKIQRTQQEDSAVYLCASSWTGRGGQYFGPGTRLTVT.

V and J are TRBV7-8 and TRBJ1-2; a possible D gene is TRBD1 (6 bases). CDR1 and CDR2 (germline): SGHVS, FQNEAQ. Between the trimmed V and J ends, which lost 1 base and 8 bases, there was a span of 11 bases. This CDR3 contains 13 residues. In DNA form, the CDR3 reads TGTGCCAGCAGCTTAGTTAGGGGGTACGGCTACACCTTC. As protein: CASSLVRGYGYTF.

This chain connects TRBV7-3 to TRBJ1-4, with TRBD1 as a possible D gene (5 bases). The CDR3 is 15 residues long. Germline loops: CDR1 SGHTA, CDR2 FQGTGA. V was clipped by 1 base and J by 6 bases, with 12 bases between them. The CDR3 loop reads CASSLIMGRDEKLFF. Here the CDR3 DNA reads TGTGCCAGCAGCTTAATAATGGGCAGGGATGAAAAACTGTTTTTT.